Given below is one TCR beta chain in context. The source of the sample is a study of CD8+CD57+ T cells in acquired aplastic anemia. Investigators profiled TCR beta VDJ and CDR3 from genomic DNA template. Each CDR3 protein is one row after TCRdb ran MiXCR on the reads. In the table there are fewer than 200,000 distinct CDR3 sequences, about three fifths of which are singletons. The CDR3 is 15 residues long. Per germline, CDR1 MNHEY and CDR2 SVGEGT. V dropped 2 bases and J dropped 6; count of bases not matched to a gene: 5. The sample taken for sequencing was sorted CD4+, CD8+, or CD8+CD57+ T cells (not recorded which) from PBMCs. V is TRBV6-2 or TRBV6-3 and J is TRBJ1-2; 11 nucleotides match TRBD1. This TCR derives from a human donor in good health. CDR3 in amino acids: CASSYRDRGFDGYTF. The CDR3 coding sequence is TGTGCCAGCAGTTACCGGGACAGGGGGTTTGATGGCTACACCTTC.